A single TCR beta chain is shown here with its context. Its specific antigen is unknown. No much larger clone exists at a distance of one base, and base qualities are not known. The library was produced with the immunoSEQ multiplex PCR assay. A mixture of 60 forward primers for TCR Vbeta segments and 13 reverse primers for TCR Jbeta segments was used in the multiplex PCR. The CDR3 region of rearranged TCR beta genes was amplified from genomic DNA with a multiplex PCR assay. The amplified TCR beta libraries were sequenced on the Illumina HiSeq System as 87-base-pair reads. On the authors' methods: A later analysis tallied 75 million to 95 million unique TCR beta chains across the 666 repertoires, and approximately 12 million of those chains were shared by two or more donors. A nearest-neighbor algorithm error-corrected the raw reads and collapsed the reads into unique sequences, merging closely related sequences to remove PCR and sequencing errors. Alignment of CDR3 sequences to IMGT reference sequences was used to assign V, D and J gene segments. For a sequence to be retained, a match of at least six nucleotides to both a V gene segment and a J gene segment was required. Rearrangements were classified as productive when the CDR3 lacked stop codons and remained in frame with V and J, and all other rearrangements were classified as non-productive. CDR3 was defined according to IMGT convention as the region running from the second conserved V-encoded cysteine to the conserved J-encoded phenylalanine. Sequences without an unambiguous match to a single V gene segment were excluded from the earlier analysis of several hundred of the donors. In an earlier analysis of several hundred of the donors, V segments were called functional above 56.7% productive rearrangements and were called segregating when the between-donor standard deviation exceeded 5%. A statistical classification framework was built for diagnosing cytomegalovirus status from the catalog of TCR beta chain sequences. A later analysis assigned V and J genes by comparing TCR nucleotide sequences with IMGT/GENE-DB human TR gene sequences. The TCRdist pipeline was used in a later analysis to assign CDR3 sequences and most-parsimonious VDJ recombination scenarios. In a later analysis, every TCR beta chain was defined by the combination of its CDR3 amino acid sequence and its V-gene family, and reads without a unique V-gene family were dropped. In a later analysis, around 600 highly shared, low-generation-probability nucleotide sequences were removed to address suspected cross-contamination and a sequencing artifact. In a later analysis, a clonal expansion index was calculated for each public chain from normalized within-repertoire ranks of inferred template counts. A later analysis computed generation probabilities with a VDJ recombination model fitted to out-of-frame rearrangements, and checked the results against IGoR. In a later analysis, hypergeometric tests were used to score TCR-TCR, TCR-HLA and TCR-CMV co-occurrence, with a repertoire-size bias correction applied to TCR pairs. To estimate false discovery rates, a later analysis permuted the HLA or CMV assignments 20 times. A later analysis grouped co-occurring TCRs with DBSCAN, adding TCRdist sequence similarity when clustering within HLA-allele-positive subsets. For co-occurrence clustering, repertoires with fewer than 30,000 or more than 120,000 public chains were excluded, along with five repertoires with anomalous nucleotide sharing. The immuneACCESS repertoire file appears here via TCRdb, limited to in-frame rearrangements. These files lack a portion of the clones; in checked studies, under half of the deficit traces to unresolved V genes, and the cause of the others is not known. V, J and clone size reflect that table, while D and trimming were determined from the DNA. This sample gives more than 110,000 clones in total; more than 70% of them show up just once. The ten largest clones add up to roughly 4.6% of the sample.

These data originate in a study of cytomegalovirus exposure and HLA in healthy donors (dated 2017 in TCRdb). For context, the study as a whole: According to an earlier analysis of a few hundred of the donors, about 190 million T cells yielded roughly 100 million unique TCR beta sequences and less than 300 Gb of sequence data. Rather than drawing on any new phenotypic data, the later analysis identified candidate immune exposures from TCR beta sequences and the way those sequences occurred across donors. Donor age, sex, ethnicity and CMV serostatus were compiled alongside the repertoire data. The T cell repertoires of roughly 660 subjects were profiled by immunosequencing and related to cytomegalovirus serostatus. All discovery cohort repertoires had been generated on a single sequencing platform. To predict cytomegalovirus infection status, the study combined high-throughput TCR immunosequencing, statistical association of individual TCRs with disease status, and machine learning. HLA typing covered class I and class II loci at four-digit resolution. A later analysis re-analyzed previously published TCR beta repertoires from several hundred donors and added high-resolution HLA genotyping to study TCR occurrence patterns. A handful of DR-DQ haplotypes were handled as single units for association and clustering because linkage in the cohort was strong. Along with the approximately 600-subject first cohort, a separate validation cohort of over a hundred different subjects was used. An earlier analysis of some 600 of the donors applied high-throughput TCR beta sequencing to assess whether each TCR beta V gene segment acted as functional or pseudogenic. The aim of the study was to test whether cataloging public T cell receptors could identify signatures of past pathogen exposure. On average, about 240,000 unique TCR beta nucleotide sequences were sequenced per donor among roughly 430 genotyped donors of the cohort, with roughly a sixth of those sequences being non-productive. In a later genetic analysis, genome-wide SNP genotypes for about three fifths of the roughly 670 donors were used, and that subset was treated as a discovery cohort. The number of donors typed differed by locus, with 629-630 for A, B, C, DRB1 and DQB1, about 500 for DQA1, under 610 for DPA1, and roughly 450 for DPB1. Of the approximately 400 genotyped donors, approximately 80% were placed in the genetic ancestry cluster associated with self-reported Caucasian donors. Approximately 300 gigabases of sequencing data and around 80 million unique TCR sequences made up an early release that covered over 550 HLA-typed donors. Here is what the overall study found, with its caveats: The authors suggested that the approach could potentially be generalized to other disease states and immunological phenotypes. CMV serostatus was the only immune exposure information available for the cohort. Compared with equally common non-associated chains, HLA-associated TCR beta chains in a later analysis were more clonally expanded and had lower generation probabilities. A total of roughly 160 TCR beta chains were listed by the study as associated with cytomegalovirus. The classifier was reported to diagnose cytomegalovirus status with high specificity and sensitivity in both the original and validation cohorts. A further reported finding was that TCR beta sequences accurately predicted the HLA-A and HLA-B alleles for most subjects in the first cohort. Most TCR sequences were observed very rarely across donors, whereas some public TCRs were present in many individuals. Three of the identified cytomegalovirus-associated TCR beta chains were confirmed in vitro to be specific for cytomegalovirus antigens. Compared with the roughly 670-donor mean, donors in an Asian-associated ancestry cluster had fewer N-insertions in productive TCRs, according to a later genetic analysis. Because the 87-base-pair reads could not distinguish some IMGT-functional V segments, including TRBV6-2 and TRBV6-3, those segments were excluded. Because HLA typing was missing for some donors at each locus, association tests included only the typed subset. A later analysis reported that several top co-occurrence clusters appeared linked to parvovirus B19, influenza, CMV and Epstein-Barr virus. A later genetic analysis associated a missense DCLRE1C variant with V-gene and J-gene trimming of TCR beta chains, and an independent cohort replicated the association. Correlated functional status among segregating V segments might reflect linkage disequilibrium, but an unknown experimental factor could not be ruled out. In a later analysis, most CMV-associated TCR beta chains were found to appear HLA-restricted, with HLA associations seemingly driven largely by CMV exposure. In a later analysis, the rate of TCR association differed among HLA loci, with DRB1 alleles having the most associated TCRs and HLA-C alleles having the fewest. The sequencing pipeline was judged likely to have produced a cluster of highly shared sequence variants as a technical artifact. Because counts were too low, roughly 18 rarely observed V segments, including chromosome 9 orphons, were left out of the earlier analysis of a few hundred of the donors. Presence/absence analyses assumed roughly uniform sequencing depth across donors, an assumption that may not hold. The cohort was sequenced for TCR beta chains only, and without alpha or paired-chain data the features that could be detected were limited. Specific HLA alleles were associated with 18,000 or so TCR beta sequences at a false discovery rate of 0.05 in a later analysis. Assigning TCR associations to individual alleles was difficult when HLA alleles, especially DR and DQ, strongly co-occurred. Broadly in line with IMGT annotations, most TCR beta V segments showed up in productive rearrangements about 90% or about 30% of the time in an earlier analysis of around 600 of the donors.

The junction carries 16 bases between V and J, which are trimmed by 1 base and 7 bases respectively. CDR3 length: 15 amino acids, cysteine to phenylalanine. The sequence is cut down to CDR3 DNA, 45 bases in frame from base 1. CDR1 and CDR2 were assigned from the germline V gene as LGHNA and YSLEER. In total, 666 healthy bone marrow donors made up the cohort. At the time of sampling, all cohort members were nominally healthy, though unrecorded immune exposures were likely present. The donor tested CMV seronegative, placing the donor among the approximately 400 seronegative members of the cohort. Every donor gave a peripheral blood sample, and the peripheral blood mononuclear cells from that sample were used for TCR beta sequencing. The Qiagen DNeasy Blood Extraction Kit was used to extract genomic DNA from the blood cell samples.

Recombination connected TRBV4-3 to TRBJ1-2; matching of 6 bases hints at TRBD1 as the D gene. The receptor was derived from a woman in her forties or fifties in good health and CMV-seronegative. Sequenced sample: PBMCs. The nucleotide sequence is given as TGCGCCAGCAGCCAAGGCAACAGGGTGAGGGGTGGCTACACCTTC. Translated, it reads CASSQGNRVRGGYTF.